What follows describes a single T cell receptor (beta chain). The germline gives CDR1 MDHEN, CDR2 SYDVKM. The CDR3 runs to 11 residues. The V gene lost 8 bases and the J gene lost 5 bases, with 6 bases spanning the gap. Adults between roughly 18 and 90 years of age took part from about two dozen US areas. This entry comes from a study of blood T cell repertoires in COVID-19. Here immunoSEQ multiplex PCR was the method, and the copy in TCRdb shows in-frame clones only, minus some. Of 150,000 to 200,000 clones in the sample, around 84% were seen once. Sequenced: PBMCs or T cells enriched from blood (not recorded which). J is TRBJ1-4 and V is TRBV28, with no clear D. This receptor was taken from a woman aged 25-40 years who had been exposed to COVID-19. The DNA of the CDR3 is TGTGCCAGCTTCGGGAATGAAAAACTGTTTTTT. Protein product: CASFGNEKLFF.